These 6 T cell receptor beta chains share one sample of origin, sequenced in a study of CD8+ T cells in alopecia areata. Extracted RNA was reverse transcribed into cDNA, the sequencing template. Sequencing was performed with immunoSEQ multiplex PCR; in TCRdb, only in-frame clones are kept and a portion is missing. The repertoire holds 90,000 to 120,000 clones, 84% seen once, with over 20% in the top ten. Treatment indicated: oral pan-JAK inhibitor, 5-10 mg twice daily. The sample was CD8+ T cells sorted from blood, taken at week 24, from a patient treated with tofacitinib. These receptors all come from a human donor with alopecia areata.

V and J are TRBV7-2 and TRBJ2-4; TRBD2 matches at 7 bases. V gave up 7 bases and J gave up 7 bases; unmatched junction bases: 16. The germline CDR1 and CDR2 sequences are SGHTA and FQGNSA. The CDR3 contains 16 residues. The CDR3 coding sequence is TGTGCCAGCACCGACCCAGGAGGGGCCGGGAGGAACATTCAGTACTTC. This codes for CASTDPGGAGRNIQYF.

Here the CDR3 reads CASSQEVQGSPYEQYF. The DNA for the CDR3 is TGTGCCAGCAGCCAAGAAGTCCAGGGCTCACCCTACGAGCAGTACTTC. J is TRBJ2-7 and V is TRBV4-2; perhaps TRBD1 as D (5 bases). The germline V gene has CDR1 LGHNA and CDR2 YNFKEQ. V was cut by 0 bases and J by 2 bases, with 14 bases left in between. The CDR3 runs to 16 residues.

V and J are TRBV4-2 and TRBJ2-5; tentative D call: TRBD2 (5 bases). Trimming pared 0 bases from V and 3 bases from J, leaving 14 bases between. CDR1 is LGHNA and CDR2 is YNFKEQ in the germline V gene. This CDR3 has 16 amino acids. CDR3 sequence (DNA): TGTGCCAGCAGCCAAGATATGGACTCCCCTGAAGAGACCCAGTACTTC. It encodes CASSQDMDSPEETQYF.

The gene calls are TRBV7-2 and TRBJ2-1; 9 nucleotides agree with TRBD2. The germline V gene encodes CDR1 SGHTA and CDR2 FQGNSA. There are 14 residues in the CDR3. The V segment lost 0 bases and the J segment 15 bases; nucleotides outside the gene matches: 9. CDR3 in amino acids: CASSLASGGTGAFF. Written as DNA, the CDR3 is TGTGCCAGCAGCTTAGCTAGCGGGGGAACCGGGGCGTTCTTC.

The CDR3 protein is CTGGGAGETQYF. The CDR3 nucleotides read TGCACTGGAGGAGGGGCCGGCGAGACCCAGTACTTC. The rearrangement links TRBV29-1 to TRBJ2-5, with D perhaps matching TRBD2 (6 bases). This CDR3 spans 12 amino acids. Germline-derived CDR1 and CDR2 are SQVTM and ANQGSEA. The full variable domain, completed using reference TRBV29-1 and TRBJ2-5, is SAVISQKPSRDICQRGTSLTIQCQVDSQVTMMFWYRQQPGQSLTLIATANQGSEATYESGFVIDKFPISRPNLTFSTLTVSNMSPEDSSIYLCTGGGAGETQYFGPGTRLLVL.

This clone came up once. This rearrangement joins TRBV6-1 to TRBJ2-3, with D uncertain. CDR3 size: 13 residues. From germline, CDR1 is MNHNS and CDR2 SASEGT. Trimming removed 1 base at V and 5 bases at J, with 7 bases between. The CDR3: CASSEVTGDTQYF. DNA for the CDR3: TGTGCCAGCAGTGAAGTGACGGGAGATACGCAGTATTTT.